This T cell receptor beta chain was sequenced in a study of regulatory T cells in long-lasting Graves disease. Overall study context: It was over 5 years of antithyroid drugs, with positive TSH receptor antibodies, that meant persistent Graves' disease.

This sample's time point: persistent/refractory GD, antithyroid drugs over 5 years with positive TRAb. RNA isolated from PBMCs was used to make the TCR library. Tubes containing EDTA received roughly 10 milliliters of drawn peripheral blood. There are many counts of this clonotype. For TCR beta, libraries came from iRepertoire HTBI primers and Arm-PCR of CDR3 regions. TCRdb independently ran MiXCR on the multiplex PCR reads; one entry per CDR3 protein. Altogether 700,000 or so distinct CDR3 sequences are present, 25% to 35% being singletons, with the ten largest covering around 40%. The source was peripheral blood mononuclear cells (PBMCs), collected when the disease was refractory, from a patient treated with antithyroid drugs. The sequence came from a female donor with Graves disease.

The DNA of the CDR3 is TGTGCCAGCAGTTTTAGGGACAGCTATGGCTACACCTTC. It codes for CASSFRDSYGYTF. V gene TRBV12-3 or TRBV12-4 combines with J gene TRBJ1-2, with 7 bases matching TRBD1. CDR3 length: 13 amino acids. Trimming removed 3 bases from V and 4 bases from J; junction bases left unmatched: 2.